This T cell receptor beta chain was identified during a study of T cells after yellow fever vaccination. The TCR cDNA carried a universal primer site and UMIs from 5'RACE template switching. From the 5' RACE reads, TCRdb called clonotypes with MiXCR, one entry per CDR3 protein. Counted here are hundreds of thousands of distinct CDR3 sequences, 9% to 15% occurring once; the ten biggest clones make up about 15%. Regarding the study as a whole: Although the secondary response was weaker, it peaked faster, at day 5 versus 15.

This CDR3 region has 12 residues. Germline V gives CDR1 MNHEY, CDR2 SMNVEV (reference sequence). About this clonotype itself: The antigen is unknown.

The material sequenced was PBMCs, taken on the day of the yellow fever booster vaccination. The source is a man aged 25 to 40 who received the YFV17D yellow fever vaccine. This chain uses TRBV27 with TRBJ2-7; tentative D call: TRBD1 (5 bases). CDR3 loop: CVTKGVSYEQYF. The CDR3 coding sequence is TGTGTCACAAAAGGGGTGTCCTACGAGCAGTACTTC.